This T cell receptor beta chain was documented in a study of STAT3 mutations in large granular lymphocyte leukemia. Findings and caveats of the study: All newly emerging clones after therapy were STAT3 wild type. Clonal expansion was inferred from other time points because no sample existed at each clone's first appearance. Every T-LGLL patient had at least one immunodominant TCRbeta clonotype.

CDR1 MNHEY and CDR2 SMNVEV come from the germline V gene (reference sequence). The V end lost 6 bases, the J end lost 7 bases, and 12 bases lay between the germline ends. This CDR3 contains 12 residues. In the case of this clone: The antigen remains undetermined.

This table comes from immunoSEQ multiplex PCR, and its TCRdb copy is limited to in-frame clones, with some not included. The sample shows approximately 8,400 clones, about 92% of them seen only once. The sequence was collected from a man between 60 and 75 years old with T-cell large granular lymphocyte leukemia. Some clones in this sample may be carry-over from other donors' samples. The sequenced material came from peripheral blood mononuclear cells. V gene TRBV27 combines with J gene TRBJ1-2, with a possible D match to TRBD1 (6 bases). CDR3 region: CASRGGGAGYTF. CDR3 sequence (DNA): TGTGCCAGCAGGGGTGGGGGCGCTGGCTACACCTTC.